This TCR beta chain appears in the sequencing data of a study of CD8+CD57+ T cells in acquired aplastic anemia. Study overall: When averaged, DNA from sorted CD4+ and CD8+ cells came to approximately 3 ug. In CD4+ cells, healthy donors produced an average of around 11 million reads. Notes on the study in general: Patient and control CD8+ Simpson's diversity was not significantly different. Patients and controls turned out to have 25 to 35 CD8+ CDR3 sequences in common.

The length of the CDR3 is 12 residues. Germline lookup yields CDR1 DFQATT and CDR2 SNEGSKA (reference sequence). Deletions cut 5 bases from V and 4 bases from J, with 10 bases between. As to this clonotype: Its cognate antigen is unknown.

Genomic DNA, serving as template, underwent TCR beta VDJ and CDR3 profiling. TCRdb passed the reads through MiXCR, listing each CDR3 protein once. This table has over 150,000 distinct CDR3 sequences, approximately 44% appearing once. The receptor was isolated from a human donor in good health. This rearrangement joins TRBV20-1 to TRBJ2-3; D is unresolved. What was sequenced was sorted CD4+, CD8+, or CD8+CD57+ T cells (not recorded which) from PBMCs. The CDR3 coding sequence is TGCAGTGCTCCCTTTGAATCAGATACGCAGTATTTT. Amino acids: CSAPFESDTQYF.